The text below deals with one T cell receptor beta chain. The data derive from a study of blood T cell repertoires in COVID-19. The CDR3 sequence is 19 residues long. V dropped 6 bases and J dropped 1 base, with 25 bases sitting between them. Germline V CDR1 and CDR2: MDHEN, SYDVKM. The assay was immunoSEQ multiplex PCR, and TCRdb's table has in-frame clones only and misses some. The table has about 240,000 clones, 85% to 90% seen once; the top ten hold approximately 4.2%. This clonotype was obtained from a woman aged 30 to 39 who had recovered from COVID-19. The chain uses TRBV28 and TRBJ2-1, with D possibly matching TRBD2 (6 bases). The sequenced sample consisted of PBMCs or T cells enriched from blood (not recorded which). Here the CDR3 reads CASSFPTRDSGGSYNEQFF. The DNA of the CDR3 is TGTGCCAGCAGCTTCCCCACCCGGGACTCCGGCGGGTCCTACAATGAGCAGTTCTTC.